This TCR beta chain was sequenced during a study of blood T cell repertoires in COVID-19. Overall study: From the United States, Italy and Spain came samples of acute and convalescent COVID-19.

Authors' methods: The authors estimated nucleated cell counts from reference gene primer amplification. Some clones are missing from TCRdb's copy, which holds only in-frame ones; the method was immunoSEQ multiplex PCR. For V, J and clone size, that table is used; D and trimming come from the DNA. The sample carries 70,000 to 95,000 clones, 89% recorded once. The V and J ends lost 1 base and 1 base respectively, with 8 bases between them. The CDR3 is 14 residues long. Germline loops: CDR1 MDHEN, CDR2 SYDVKM. Followed longitudinally, the Seattle patients had been enrolled during active infection. Source material: peripheral blood. The TCR originated in a man aged 45 to 65 with COVID-19, enrolled during active disease. The rearrangement joins TRBV28 to TRBJ2-7; D might be TRBD1 (5 bases). The CDR3: CASSLLYRSYEQYF. The CDR3 DNA reads as TGTGCCAGCAGTTTATTGTACAGGTCCTACGAGCAGTACTTC.